What follows describes a single TCR beta chain. Its binding antigen is unknown. Base quality data are lacking; no much larger clone is found one base away. From its cysteine to its phenylalanine, the CDR3 spans 18 amino acids. The CDR3 DNA has 54 bases and is translated from base 1. Here V drops 5 bases and J drops 4 bases, and the junction holds 14 bases not matched to any gene. CDR1 and CDR2 are read off the germline V gene as SGHAT and FQNNGV. The record originates from a study of response to subunit inactivated influenza vaccine (dated by TCRdb to the late 2010s). A note on the overall study: Deep quantitative T cell receptor repertoire profiling was used in the study to track responses to a trivalent subunit inactivated influenza vaccine. What the study reported, not specific to this receptor: The authors suggested that each seasonal influenza vaccination may recruit only a limited number of new T cells.

Library construction relied on RT-PCR. The instrument was an Illumina HiSeq 2500. TCRdb ran its own pipeline on the public reads, namely fastp trimming at Q25 and MiXCR clone calling, and kept in-frame beta chains. Identical CDR3 protein sequences are pooled into one entry, listed with their most common genes and DNA. The sample has 600,000 to 850,000 distinct CDR3 sequences on record, 14% of them singletons. 7.5% to 9% of the sample rests with the top ten. This receptor was obtained from a man over 45 who received an inactivated influenza vaccine. Donor details come from another sample of the same person, matched by shared clones. The sample consisted of PBMCs from blood, taken approximately 15 days before vaccination. The rearrangement joined TRBV11-2 to TRBJ2-5, and 12 bases in between align with TRBD2. CDR3 loop: CASSPSGLAGGPGETQYF. Here is the DNA: TGTGCCAGCAGCCCTTCGGGGCTAGCGGGGGGGCCGGGAGAGACCCAGTACTTC.